This T cell receptor beta chain was sequenced during a study of blood T cell repertoires in COVID-19. In the original processing: Nucleated cell number was recorded as an estimate derived from reference gene primer amplification. The data were produced by immunoSEQ multiplex PCR, yet TCRdb's version contains in-frame clones alone and is incomplete. V and J calls and clone size follow that table, whereas D and trimming were derived from the DNA. The sample has about 23,000 clones, around 94% seen once. V shed 5 bases and J shed 4 bases, with 13 bases lying between them. Germline V gives CDR1 SGHTA, CDR2 FQGTGA. The CDR3 is 14 amino acids.

The material sequenced was peripheral blood. This sequence originates from a woman in her forties or fifties with active COVID-19. This chain connects TRBV7-3 to TRBJ2-3, with D maybe TRBD2 (6 bases). The CDR3 DNA sequence: TGTGCCAGCAGCCCTGGGGGGTCGTCAGATACGCAGTATTTT. This codes for CASSPGGSSDTQYF.